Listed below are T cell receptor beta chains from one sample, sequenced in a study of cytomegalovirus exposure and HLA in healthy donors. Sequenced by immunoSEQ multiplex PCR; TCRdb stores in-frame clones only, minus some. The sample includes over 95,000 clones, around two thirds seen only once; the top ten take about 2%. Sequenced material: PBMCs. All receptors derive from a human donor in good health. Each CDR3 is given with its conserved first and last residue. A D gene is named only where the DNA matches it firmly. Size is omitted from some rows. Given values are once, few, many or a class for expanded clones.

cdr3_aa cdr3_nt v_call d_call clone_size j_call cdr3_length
CASIGGLLYSNQPQHF TGTGCCAGCATAGGAGGCCTTCTTTATAGCAATCAGCCCCAGCATTTT TRBV6-6 NA NA TRBJ1-5 16
CASSFSGTGGAVHF TGTGCCAGCAGTTTCTCCGGGACAGGGGGCGCGGTCCACTTT TRBV7-2 TRBD1 NA TRBJ1-6 14
CASSTPGQGRDTQYF TGTGCCAGTAGTACTCCGGGACAGGGACGAGATACGCAGTATTTT TRBV19 TRBD1 NA TRBJ2-3 15
CASSQTGTGGNEQYF TGTGCCAGCAGCCAGACCGGGACAGGGGGCAACGAGCAGTACTTC TRBV7-6 TRBD1 NA TRBJ2-7 15
CASSYPSSSGNEQFF TGTGCCAGCAGTTACCCCTCGTCTAGCGGCAATGAGCAGTTCTTC TRBV6-5 TRBD2 NA TRBJ2-1 15
CASSSISGQFETQYF TGTGCCAGCAGTTCGATTTCCGGACAGTTCGAGACCCAGTACTTC TRBV28 NA NA TRBJ2-5 15
CASSLGLADEQYF TGTGCCAGCAGCTTGGGCCTAGCCGACGAGCAGTACTTC TRBV5-6 NA NA TRBJ2-7 13
CASSIGQARNEQFF TGTGCCAGCAGTATTGGACAGGCTCGCAATGAGCAGTTCTTC TRBV28 TRBD1 once TRBJ2-1 14
CASSLGQGGEKLFF TGTGCCAGCAGCTTAGGTCAGGGAGGTGAAAAACTGTTTTTT TRBV7-2 NA NA TRBJ1-4 14
CASSFTGGSSETQYF TGTGCCAGCAGTTTTACAGGCGGGAGCAGCGAGACCCAGTACTTC TRBV6-5 TRBD2 few TRBJ2-5 15
CASSPGQPFQETQYF TGTGCCAGCAGCCCGGGACAGCCTTTCCAAGAGACCCAGTACTTC TRBV27 TRBD1 NA TRBJ2-5 15
CAWTPPGTGEAFF TGTGCCTGGACCCCTCCCGGGACAGGCGAAGCTTTCTTT TRBV30 TRBD1 NA TRBJ1-1 13
CAWRGTGNQPQHF TGTGCCTGGAGGGGAACAGGTAATCAGCCCCAGCATTTT TRBV30 NA NA TRBJ1-5 13
CASSSQAETQYF TGTGCCAGCAGTTCCCAGGCAGAGACCCAGTACTTC TRBV28 NA few TRBJ2-5 12
CASSEGVWGRTEAFF TGTGCCAGCAGTGAAGGAGTGTGGGGGCGCACTGAAGCTTTCTTT TRBV2 NA NA TRBJ1-1 15
CASSGGTGFDEQFF TGCGCCAGCAGCGGGGGGACAGGGTTCGATGAGCAGTTCTTC TRBV5-1 TRBD1 few TRBJ2-1 14
CASSRLADNEQFF TGTGCCAGCTCCCGACTAGCGGACAATGAGCAGTTCTTC TRBV18 TRBD2 NA TRBJ2-1 13
CASSQDRRAGGLNTEAFF TGTGCCAGCAGCCAAGATCGAAGGGCAGGGGGCTTGAACACTGAAGCTTTCTTT TRBV4-2 TRBD1 NA TRBJ1-1 18
CATWGDRTNYGYTF TGTGCCACCTGGGGGGACAGAACTAACTATGGCTACACCTTC TRBV10-3 TRBD1 NA TRBJ1-2 14
CASSPGLYEQYF TGTGCCAGCTCACCGGGACTCTACGAGCAGTACTTC TRBV18 NA NA TRBJ2-7 12
CASSPGLAGNYEQYF TGTGCCAGCAGCCCCGGGCTAGCGGGGAATTACGAGCAGTACTTC TRBV11-3 TRBD2 NA TRBJ2-7 15
CASTYTSGRNEQFF TGCGCCAGTACCTACACTAGCGGTAGGAATGAGCAGTTCTTC TRBV5-1 TRBD2 NA TRBJ2-1 14
CASSLGLLQGAGELFF TGTGCCAGCAGCTTAGGCCTTCTACAGGGTGCCGGGGAGCTGTTTTTT TRBV7-2 NA few TRBJ2-2 16
CASSTDRDRTNEKLFF TGTGCCAGCAGTACAGACAGGGATAGAACTAATGAAAAACTGTTTTTT TRBV2 TRBD1 once TRBJ1-4 16
CASSGVRGRVPWELFF TGTGCCAGCAGCGGCGTTAGGGGGCGCGTCCCTTGGGAGCTGTTTTTT TRBV2 TRBD1 NA TRBJ2-2 16
CASSYRDRGNYGYTF TGTGCCAGCAGCTACCGGGACAGGGGAAACTATGGCTACACCTTC TRBV27 TRBD1 NA TRBJ1-2 15
CASSLGVRTHTEAFF TGTGCCAGCAGCCTCGGGGTCCGGACCCACACTGAAGCTTTCTTT TRBV2 NA NA TRBJ1-1 15
CATSRDGRADTDTQYF TGTGCCACCAGCAGAGATGGCAGGGCGGACACAGATACGCAGTATTTT TRBV15 NA NA TRBJ2-3 16
CAWRRGPNEKLFF TGTGCCTGGAGAAGGGGGCCCAATGAAAAACTGTTTTTT TRBV30 TRBD1 NA TRBJ1-4 13
CAWKSFTDYGYTF TGTGCCTGGAAATCCTTTACGGACTATGGCTACACCTTC TRBV30 NA few TRBJ1-2 13
CASSDENRVSETQYF TGTGCCAGCAGTGACGAGAACAGGGTATCAGAGACCCAGTACTTC TRBV6-1 NA NA TRBJ2-5 15
CASSDRGRSQVTEAFF TGTGCCAGCAGCGACAGGGGGCGCTCTCAGGTCACTGAAGCTTTCTTT TRBV5-6 TRBD1 NA TRBJ1-1 16
CASSGPTGTHEQYF TGTGCCAGCAGCGGCCCGACAGGTACCCACGAGCAGTACTTC TRBV5-4 NA NA TRBJ2-7 14
CASFRDRPPAPLHF TGTGCCAGTTTCCGGGACAGACCGCCGGCACCCCTCCACTTT TRBV6-4 TRBD1 NA TRBJ1-6 14
CASKREQGDTGELFF TGTGCCAGCAAGAGGGAGCAGGGGGACACCGGGGAGCTGTTTTTT TRBV27 TRBD1 NA TRBJ2-2 15
CASNLLSTEQYF TGTGCCAGCAATTTACTGTCAACCGAGCAGTACTTC TRBV7-8 NA NA TRBJ2-7 12
CASSRESGWDTQYF TGTGCCAGCAGCAGGGAGTCCGGGTGGGATACGCAGTATTTT TRBV7-8 NA NA TRBJ2-3 14
CASSDGHARIPAKNIQYF TGTGCCAGCAGTGATGGGCACGCCCGAATCCCAGCCAAAAACATTCAGTACTTC TRBV2 NA NA TRBJ2-4 18
CASSQTGAWETQYF TGCGCCAGCAGCCAGACAGGGGCTTGGGAGACCCAGTACTTC TRBV4-1 TRBD1 NA TRBJ2-5 14
CASSTQITGGGTEAFF TGTGCCAGTAGTACGCAAATTACAGGGGGGGGGACTGAAGCTTTCTTT TRBV19 TRBD1 NA TRBJ1-1 16
CASSESSRRAQYF TGTGCCAGCAGTGAAAGCTCTCGCAGGGCCCAGTATTTT TRBV6-1 NA NA TRBJ2-3 13
CASRVATGNGYTF TGTGCCAGCAGGGTTGCAACAGGGAATGGCTACACCTTC TRBV5-4 NA NA TRBJ1-2 13
CASSVGPSGVTDTQYF TGTGCCAGCAGCGTAGGGCCTAGCGGGGTGACAGATACGCAGTATTTT TRBV9 TRBD2 once TRBJ2-3 16
CASSKTVDRVTSNPYNEQFF TGTGCCAGCTCAAAAACGGTGGACAGGGTAACGTCAAACCCCTACAATGAGCAGTTCTTC TRBV18 TRBD1 NA TRBJ2-1 20
CASSPRRVNSGNTIYF TGTGCCAGCAGTCCACGCCGGGTAAACTCTGGAAACACCATATATTTT TRBV28 NA NA TRBJ1-3 16
CATSRAPPGLAGSYEQYF TGTGCCACCAGCAGAGCCCCCCCGGGACTAGCGGGTTCCTACGAGCAGTACTTC TRBV15 TRBD2 NA TRBJ2-7 18
CASSSTPATNEKLFF TGCGCCAGCAGCAGTACACCCGCAACTAATGAAAAACTGTTTTTT TRBV5-1 NA NA TRBJ1-4 15
CASRPGTAGYEQYF TGTGCCAGTCGCCCCGGGACTGCTGGCTACGAGCAATACTTC TRBV30 NA NA TRBJ2-7 14
CASSRDRSNQPQHF TGTGCCAGCAGTAGGGACAGAAGCAATCAGCCCCAGCATTTT TRBV6-5 TRBD1 NA TRBJ1-5 14
CASGTGGGYETQYF TGTGCCAGCGGTACAGGGGGGGGGTATGAGACCCAGTACTTC TRBV6-6 NA NA TRBJ2-5 14
CASSVPDRVNYGYTF TGTGCCAGCAGCGTTCCGGACAGGGTAAACTATGGCTACACCTTC TRBV9 TRBD1 few TRBJ1-2 15
CASSLGGMANVLTF TGTGCCAGCAGCCTGGGGGGGATGGCCAACGTCCTGACTTTC TRBV7-9 TRBD2 NA TRBJ2-6 14
CASSSLGGGSYEQYF TGTGCCAGCAGCTCCTTGGGAGGCGGTTCCTACGAGCAGTACTTC TRBV7-3 NA NA TRBJ2-7 15
CASSQEQGAPYEQYF TGTGCCAGCAGCCAAGAACAGGGGGCCCCTTACGAGCAGTACTTC TRBV4-2 TRBD1 NA TRBJ2-7 15
CASSSGFTEAFF TGTGCCAGCAGCTCAGGGTTTACTGAAGCTTTCTTT TRBV6-5 NA few TRBJ1-1 12